This T cell receptor beta chain emerged from a study of patients and donors after allogeneic stem cell transplantation. From the RT-PCR reads, TCRdb called clonotypes with MiXCR, one entry per CDR3 protein. This sample has some 960,000 distinct CDR3 sequences, with roughly 18% found just once. The CDR3 has 15 amino acids. Germline loops: CDR1 SGDLS, CDR2 YYNGEE. J gave up 4 bases and V 1 base, and 5 bases lay outside the gene matches. What was sequenced was blood, either unsorted or a sorted T cell fraction (not recorded which). This rearrangement joins TRBV9 to TRBJ2-3, with 8 nucleotides matching TRBD1. The sequence derives from a human donor who was either an allogeneic HSCT recipient or a stem cell or donor lymphocyte infusion donor (not recorded which). It is not recorded whose cells these are; they may come from a transplant donor. CDR3 in amino acids: CASSVLSGGADTQYF. The CDR3 DNA is TGTGCCAGCAGCGTACTGTCAGGGGGCGCAGATACGCAGTATTTT.